Listed below are T cell receptor beta chains from one sample, sequenced in a study of CD8+CD57+ T cells in acquired aplastic anemia. Via MiXCR, TCRdb re-called the reads, giving one row per CDR3 protein. The sample includes about 210,000 distinct CDR3 sequences, about a third of them seen just once. The sequenced sample was sorted CD4+, CD8+, or CD8+CD57+ T cells (not recorded which) from PBMCs. The receptors come from a human donor in good health, serving as a control. The CDR3 runs from the conserved cysteine through the conserved F or W. A D gene is named only where the DNA matches it firmly. Expanded clones are given a class, and other clones once, few, many or no size at all.

CDR3	DNA	size	D	V	J
CATSDLGKGYTF	TGTGCCACCAGTGACCTGGGGAAAGGCTACACCTTC	NA	NA	TRBV24-1	TRBJ1-2
CASSLARNTEAFF	TGTGCCAGCAGTTTAGCTAGGAACACTGAAGCTTTCTTT	many	NA	TRBV12-3/TRBV12-4	TRBJ1-1
CASSGTSSYNSPLHF	TGTGCCAGCAGCGGGACTAGCTCCTATAATTCACCCCTCCACTTT	NA	NA	TRBV5-5	TRBJ1-6
CAWTGGTDTQYF	TGTGCCTGGACAGGAGGGACAGATACGCAGTATTTT	many	NA	TRBV30	TRBJ2-3
CATSDPGQSYEQYF	TGTGCCACCAGTGATCCGGGACAGTCCTACGAGCAGTACTTC	few	TRBD1	TRBV24-1	TRBJ2-7
CASSRRYQGYEKLFF	TGCGCCAGCAGCCGCCGATACCAGGGATATGAAAAACTGTTTTTT	NA	NA	TRBV4-1	TRBJ1-4
CASSPRADNTEAFF	TGTGCCAGCAGTCCCCGGGCGGACAACACTGAAGCTTTCTTT	NA	NA	TRBV2	TRBJ1-1
CASSQGTVSEAFF	TGTGCCAGCAGCCAAGGGACCGTTTCCGAAGCTTTCTTT	NA	NA	TRBV3-1	TRBJ1-1
CASSLDRGGIQPQHF	TGTGCCAGCAGTCTAGACAGGGGAGGGATTCAGCCCCAGCATTTT	few	TRBD1	TRBV6-1	TRBJ1-5
CASSQDSQGGEKLFF	TGCGCCAGCAGCCAAGACAGCCAGGGGGGTGAAAAACTGTTTTTT	NA	TRBD1	TRBV4-1	TRBJ1-4
CATQGLAGGSDTQYF	TGTGCCACCCAGGGACTAGCGGGAGGGTCAGATACGCAGTATTTT	NA	TRBD2	TRBV10-3	TRBJ2-3
CASSLQRSNQPQHF	TGTGCCAGCAGCCTACAGAGAAGCAATCAGCCCCAGCATTTT	many	NA	TRBV12-3/TRBV12-4	TRBJ1-5
CASSLAVSLNTEAFF	TGCGCCAGCAGCTTGGCCGTCTCATTGAACACTGAAGCTTTCTTT	NA	NA	TRBV5-1	TRBJ1-1
CASSQGGTLGNEQFF	TGTGCCAGCAGCCAAGGAGGGACATTAGGGAATGAGCAGTTCTTC	NA	NA	TRBV3-1	TRBJ2-1
CASSLDAGGSYEQYF	TGTGCCAGCAGCTTAGATGCGGGGGGCTCCTACGAGCAGTACTTC	many	TRBD2	TRBV7-2	TRBJ2-7
CASSVATSSAETQYF	TGTGCCAGCAGCGTAGCTACTAGCTCCGCAGAGACCCAGTACTTC	many	NA	TRBV9	TRBJ2-5
CASRSITSGAGGTDTQYF	TGTGCCAGCAGATCCATAACTAGCGGGGCCGGGGGCACAGATACGCAGTATTTT	NA	TRBD2	TRBV11-1	TRBJ2-3
CSATDSYTQYF	TGCAGTGCTACAGATTCTTATACGCAGTATTTT	many	NA	TRBV20-1	TRBJ2-3
CASSGSMNYEQYF	TGTGCCAGCAGTGGGTCAATGAACTACGAGCAGTACTTC	NA	NA	TRBV6-1	TRBJ2-7
CASTRTGKINSPLHF	TGTGCCAGCACCCGGACAGGGAAAATCAATTCACCCCTCCACTTT	many	TRBD1	TRBV7-9	TRBJ1-6
CAWGRENSPLHF	TGTGCCTGGGGGCGTGAAAATTCACCCCTCCACTTT	NA	NA	TRBV19	TRBJ1-6
CASGDLYEQYF	TGTGCCAGCGGGGACCTCTACGAGCAGTACTTC	many	NA	TRBV19	TRBJ2-7
CASSTLWGGRRGGEQFF	TGTGCCAGCAGTACCCTGTGGGGCGGGAGAAGGGGAGGGGAGCAGTTCTTC	NA	TRBD2	TRBV6-1	TRBJ2-1
CAPRPYGYTF	TGTGCCCCTCGGCCCTATGGCTACACCTTC	many	NA	TRBV10-3	TRBJ1-2
CASSDSGRAVNEQFF	TGTGCCAGCAGTGATAGCGGGAGGGCTGTCAACGAGCAGTTCTTC	many	TRBD2	TRBV25-1	TRBJ2-1
CASSYPGQRNTEAFF	TGTGCCAGCAGTTACCCGGGGCAGAGGAACACTGAAGCTTTCTTT	NA	NA	TRBV10-3	TRBJ1-1
CASSLNRGGDQPQHF	TGTGCCAGTAGTCTTAACAGGGGCGGGGATCAGCCCCAGCATTTT	NA	TRBD1	TRBV19	TRBJ1-5
CASSSPSGGPGETQYF	TGTGCCAGCAGCTCACCTAGCGGGGGGCCGGGAGAGACCCAGTACTTC	NA	TRBD2	TRBV7-2	TRBJ2-5
CANRSKDRYNQPQHF	TGTGCCAATAGATCTAAGGACAGGTACAATCAGCCCCAGCATTTT	NA	TRBD1	TRBV19	TRBJ1-5